Each of the 9 T cell receptor beta chains below was sequenced from the same sample in a study of early T cells in non-severe SARS-CoV-2 infection. TCRdb re-called the 5' RACE reads through MiXCR, storing one row per CDR3 protein. The table records tens of thousands of distinct CDR3 sequences, roughly 12% of them present only once. The specimen was whole blood. Receptors were obtained from an adult who was a healthcare worker with PCR-confirmed SARS-CoV-2 infection or an uninfected control (not recorded which).

This clonotype was seen a handful of times. The genes are TRBV6-5 and TRBJ1-2; the D is unclear. The CDR3 has 16 residues. Germline lookup yields CDR1 MNHEY and CDR2 SVGAGI. V lost 4 bases and J lost 4, with 19 bases in between. CDR3 in DNA: TGTGCCAGCAGTTTGTCCAGGTCCCTGATGTCCTATGGCTACACCTTC. It is translated as CASSLSRSLMSYGYTF.

J is TRBJ2-2 and V is TRBV10-3; no definite D call. The germline V gene has CDR1 ENHRY and CDR2 SYGVKD. The CDR3 runs 11 residues. Trimming stripped 4 bases from V and 7 bases from J, with 4 bases between. The DNA for the CDR3 is TGTGCCATCAGTGGGGACGGGGAGCTGTTTTTT. It encodes CAISGDGELFF.

Many counts were recorded for this clonotype. The gene calls are TRBV7-2 and TRBJ2-3; perhaps D is TRBD1 or TRBD2 (5 bases each). V was clipped by 2 bases and J by 9 bases, with 12 bases between them. CDR3 length equals 13 residues. Looked up from germline, CDR1 is SGHTA and CDR2 is FQGNSA. The DNA for the CDR3 is TGTGCCAGCAGCTTAAGGGACGGCAGGACGCAGTATTTT. Amino acids: CASSLRDGRTQYF.

This clonotype has just a few counts. The chain joins TRBV7-9 to TRBJ1-2, with D uncertain. This CDR3 is built from 13 residues. V lost 1 base and J lost 1, with 4 bases in between. Germline CDR1 and CDR2: SEHNR and FQNEAQ (reference sequence). As DNA, the CDR3 is TGTGCCAGCAGCTTAGGGAATAACTATGGCTACACCTTC. It is translated as CASSLGNNYGYTF.

This clonotype was counted many times. The J gene is TRBJ2-1, the V gene TRBV7-9; 9 bases agree with TRBD1. CDR3 size: 15 residues. Trimming removed 5 bases from V and 7 bases from J; junction bases left unmatched: 9. Per germline, CDR1 SEHNR and CDR2 FQNEAQ (reference sequence). CDR3 in amino acids: CASSPGQGSRNEQFF. Written as DNA, the CDR3 is TGTGCCAGCAGCCCGGGACAGGGTTCTAGGAATGAGCAGTTCTTC.

This clonotype has a handful of counts. The V and J genes are TRBV18 and TRBJ2-3; either TRBD1 or TRBD2 may fit D (6 bases each). The V end lost 1 base, the J end lost 3 bases, and 14 bases lay between the germline ends. CDR1 and CDR2 from the germline V gene are KGHSH and LQKENI. This CDR3 comprises 16 residues. The CDR3 nucleotides are TGTGCCAGCTCACCACTAGGAGGGGGGAATACAGATACGCAGTATTTT. Its protein is CASSPLGGGNTDTQYF. The whole variable domain, filled in from reference TRBV18 and TRBJ2-3, reads NAGVMQNPRHLVRRRGQEARLRCSPMKGHSHVYWYRQLPEEGLKFMVYLQKENIIDESGMPKERFSAEFPKEGPSILRIQQVVRGDSAAYFCASSPLGGGNTDTQYFGPGTRLTVL.

This chain uses TRBV7-9 with TRBJ2-3; D is possibly TRBD2 (6 bases). The CDR3 consists of 15 residues. Germline V lookup: CDR1 SEHNR, CDR2 FQNEAQ (reference sequence). V was cut by 1 base and J by 3 bases, with 11 bases left in between. This CDR3 reads CASSLGGDRTDTQYF. CDR3 nucleotide sequence: TGTGCCAGCAGCTTAGGGGGGGACCGTACAGATACGCAGTATTTT.

J is TRBJ2-1 and V is TRBV12-3 or TRBV12-4, with 8 bases fitting TRBD2. This CDR3 is built from 15 residues. J was trimmed by 3 bases and V by 4 bases; bases with no gene match: 5. CDR3 protein: CASSWGLDIYNEQFF. The CDR3, as DNA: TGTGCCAGCAGTTGGGGACTAGATATCTACAATGAGCAGTTCTTC.

In its sample, this clonotype was seen a few times. The gene calls are TRBV28 and TRBJ2-2; no definite D call. Trimming took 1 base from V and 2 from J, leaving 11 bases between them. This CDR3 has 16 residues. The germline V gene encodes CDR1 MDHEN and CDR2 SYDVKM. Written as DNA, the CDR3 is TGTGCCAGCAGTTTATCGGCAGCAGGAAACACCGGGGAGCTGTTTTTT. It encodes CASSLSAAGNTGELFF.